This T cell receptor (beta chain) came from a study of blood T cell repertoires in COVID-19. Whole-study context: Samples came from the United States, Italy and Spain, spanning acute and convalescent COVID-19.

This CDR3 is 15 amino acids long. CDR1 and CDR2 (germline): MNHEY, SMNVEV (reference sequence). The junction had 9 bases not matched to a gene; V was cut back by 8 bases and J by 2 bases. Here immunoSEQ multiplex PCR was the method, and the copy in TCRdb shows in-frame clones only, minus some. The data hold around 220,000 clones, with 84% observed a single time. What the recovered Cohort 3 donors had was two negative PCRs, clearance, or symptom resolution. The rearrangement joins TRBV27 to TRBJ1-5, with 7 bases that match TRBD1. The sequence was collected from a middle-aged woman who had recovered from COVID-19. The sequencing input was PBMCs or T cells enriched from blood (not recorded which). The CDR3 coding sequence is TGTGCCAGCGGCACCCACGACAGGGGCAATCAGCCCCAGCATTTT. Encoded protein: CASGTHDRGNQPQHF.